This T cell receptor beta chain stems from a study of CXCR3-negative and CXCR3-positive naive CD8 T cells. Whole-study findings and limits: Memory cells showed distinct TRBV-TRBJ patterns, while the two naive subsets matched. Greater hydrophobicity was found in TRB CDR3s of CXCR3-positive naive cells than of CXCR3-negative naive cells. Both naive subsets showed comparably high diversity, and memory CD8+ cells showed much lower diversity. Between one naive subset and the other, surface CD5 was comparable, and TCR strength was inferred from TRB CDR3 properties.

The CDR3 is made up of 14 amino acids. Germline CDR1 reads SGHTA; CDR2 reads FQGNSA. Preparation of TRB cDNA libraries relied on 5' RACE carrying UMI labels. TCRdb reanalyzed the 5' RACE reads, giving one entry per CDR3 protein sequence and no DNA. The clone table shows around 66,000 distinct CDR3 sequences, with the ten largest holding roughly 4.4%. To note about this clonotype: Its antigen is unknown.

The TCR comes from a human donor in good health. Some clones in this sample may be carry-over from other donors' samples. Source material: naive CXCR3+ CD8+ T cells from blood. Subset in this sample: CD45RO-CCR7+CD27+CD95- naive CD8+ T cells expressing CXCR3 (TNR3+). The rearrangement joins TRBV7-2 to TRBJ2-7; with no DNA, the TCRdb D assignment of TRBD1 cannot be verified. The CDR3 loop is CASSSHPTGWEQYF.